Here is one T cell receptor (beta chain) with its context. This specimen comes from a study of radiotherapy plus CTLA-4 blockade in lung cancer. The protocol was immunoSEQ multiplex PCR, while the TCRdb copy is restricted to in-frame clones and leaves out a portion. The data hold under 35,000 clones, with 70% to 75% observed a single time. Those patients who had chemo-refractory metastatic non-small-cell lung cancer were given focal radiation along with CTLA-4 blockade through ipilimumab. This CDR3 is 13 amino acids long. Germline V CDR1 and CDR2: SGHRS, YFSETQ. The V end was cut by 4 bases, the J end by 4 bases, with 11 bases between.

Source: peripheral blood, taken from a patient treated with radiotherapy plus ipilimumab. The chain combines TRBV5-1 with TRBJ2-5, with D maybe TRBD2 (6 bases). The sequence derives from a human donor with non-small cell lung cancer whose response to radiotherapy plus ipilimumab could not be evaluated. In nucleotides, the CDR3 is TGCGCCAGCAGCCGGAGGGCCCGAGAGACCCAGTACTTC. It specifies CASSRRARETQYF. Using reference TRBV5-1 and TRBJ2-5 for the parts outside the CDR3, the full variable domain is KAGVTQTPRYLIKTRGQQVTLSCSPISGHRSVSWYQQTPGQGLQFLFEYFSETQRNKGNFPGRFSGRQFSNSRSEMNVSTLELGDSALYLCASSRRARETQYFGPGTRLLVL.